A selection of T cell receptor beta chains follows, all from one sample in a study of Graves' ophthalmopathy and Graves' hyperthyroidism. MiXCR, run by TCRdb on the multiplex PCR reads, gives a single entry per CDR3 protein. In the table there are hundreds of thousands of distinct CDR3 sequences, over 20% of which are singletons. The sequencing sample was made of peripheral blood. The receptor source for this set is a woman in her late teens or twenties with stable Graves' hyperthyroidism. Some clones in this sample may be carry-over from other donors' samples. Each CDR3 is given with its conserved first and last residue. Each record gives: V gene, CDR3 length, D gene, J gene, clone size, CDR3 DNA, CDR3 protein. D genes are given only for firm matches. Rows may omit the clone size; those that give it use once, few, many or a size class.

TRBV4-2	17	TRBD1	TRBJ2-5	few	TGTGCCAGCAGCCACGCTCCGGGACAGGGGAATGGAGAGACCCAGTACTTC	CASSHAPGQGNGETQYF
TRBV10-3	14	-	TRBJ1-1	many	TGTGCCATCAGTGAGTCGAGGGCGAACACTGAAGCTTTCTTT	CAISESRANTEAFF
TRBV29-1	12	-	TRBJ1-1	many	TGCAGCGTTGAGTTAAGGAACACTGAAGCTTTCTTT	CSVELRNTEAFF
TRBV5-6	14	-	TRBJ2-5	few	TGTGCCAGCAGCTTGGACGGGACCACAGAGACCCAGTACTTC	CASSLDGTTETQYF
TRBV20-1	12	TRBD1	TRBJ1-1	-	TGCAGTGCAGAAGGACAGGGCACTGAAGCTTTCTTT	CSAEGQGTEAFF
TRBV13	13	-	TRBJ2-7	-	TGTGCCAGCAGCTTAATGGAGGGGGCGGCGCAGTACTTC	CASSLMEGAAQYF
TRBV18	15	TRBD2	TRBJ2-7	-	TGTGCCAGCTCACCGCCGGGGAGGGGCAGCCACGAGCAGTACTTC	CASSPPGRGSHEQYF
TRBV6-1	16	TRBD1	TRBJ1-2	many	TGTGCCAGCAGTGAAGAAGGAGGGGGCGATTTCTATGGCTACACCTTC	CASSEEGGGDFYGYTF
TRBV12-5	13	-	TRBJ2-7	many	TGTGCTAGTGGTTTGGACGGTGCCTACGAGCAGTACTTC	CASGLDGAYEQYF
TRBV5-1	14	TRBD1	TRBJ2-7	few	TGCGCCAGCAGCCGAGGGGACAGCCCCTACGAGCAGTACTTC	CASSRGDSPYEQYF
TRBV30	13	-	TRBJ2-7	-	TGTGCCTGGATCGGGGGCAGCACCTACGAGCAGTACTTC	CAWIGGSTYEQYF
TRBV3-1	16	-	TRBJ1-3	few	TGTGCCAGCAGCCAGGAGTCCATTCTCTCTGGAAACACCATATATTTT	CASSQESILSGNTIYF